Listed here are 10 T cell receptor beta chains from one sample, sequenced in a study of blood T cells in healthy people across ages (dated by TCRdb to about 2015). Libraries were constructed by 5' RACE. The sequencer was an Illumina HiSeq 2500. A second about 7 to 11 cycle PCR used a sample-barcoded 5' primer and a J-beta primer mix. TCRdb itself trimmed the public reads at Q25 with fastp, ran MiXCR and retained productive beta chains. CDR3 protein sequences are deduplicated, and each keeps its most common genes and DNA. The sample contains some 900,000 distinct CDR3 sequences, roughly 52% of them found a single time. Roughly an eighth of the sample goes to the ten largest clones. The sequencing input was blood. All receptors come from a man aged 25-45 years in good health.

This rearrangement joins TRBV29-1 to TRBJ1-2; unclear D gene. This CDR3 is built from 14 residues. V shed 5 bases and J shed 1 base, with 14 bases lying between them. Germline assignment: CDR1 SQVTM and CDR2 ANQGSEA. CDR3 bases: TGCAGCGTTACTGCCCAGTTCCTTAACTATGGCTACACCTTC. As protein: CSVTAQFLNYGYTF.

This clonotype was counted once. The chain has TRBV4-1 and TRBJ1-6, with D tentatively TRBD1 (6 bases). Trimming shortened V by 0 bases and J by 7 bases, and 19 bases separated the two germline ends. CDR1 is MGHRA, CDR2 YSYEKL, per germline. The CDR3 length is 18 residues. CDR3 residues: CASSQDRGGLMGNSPLHF. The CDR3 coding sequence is TGCGCCAGCAGCCAAGATCGGGGGGGCCTCATGGGGAATTCACCCCTCCACTTT.

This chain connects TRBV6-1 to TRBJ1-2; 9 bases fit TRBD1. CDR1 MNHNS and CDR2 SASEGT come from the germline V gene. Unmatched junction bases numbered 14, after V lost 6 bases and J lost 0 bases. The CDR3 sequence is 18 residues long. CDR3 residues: CASRTPLGTGISNYGYTF. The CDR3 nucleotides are TGTGCCAGCAGGACCCCCTTAGGGACAGGGATTTCTAACTATGGCTACACCTTC.

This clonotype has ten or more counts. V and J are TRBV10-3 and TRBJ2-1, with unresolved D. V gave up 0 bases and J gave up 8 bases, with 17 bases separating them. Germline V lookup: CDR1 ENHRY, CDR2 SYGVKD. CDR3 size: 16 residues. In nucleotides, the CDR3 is TGTGCCATCAGTGAGTCCGGGTCGAGGCCGGCGGATGAGCAGTTCTTC. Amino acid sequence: CAISESGSRPADEQFF.

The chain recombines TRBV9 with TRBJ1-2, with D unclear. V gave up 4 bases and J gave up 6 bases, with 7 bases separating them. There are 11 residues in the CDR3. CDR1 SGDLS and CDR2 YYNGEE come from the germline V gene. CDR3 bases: TGTGCCAGCAGCACGAGGCATGGCTACACCTTC. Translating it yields CASSTRHGYTF.

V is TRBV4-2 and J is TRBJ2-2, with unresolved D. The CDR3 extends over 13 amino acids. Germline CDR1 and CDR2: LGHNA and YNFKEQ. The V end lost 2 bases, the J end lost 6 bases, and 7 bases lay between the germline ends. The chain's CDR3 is CASSQNGAGELFF. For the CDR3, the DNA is TGTGCCAGCAGCCAAAATGGCGCCGGGGAGCTGTTTTTT.

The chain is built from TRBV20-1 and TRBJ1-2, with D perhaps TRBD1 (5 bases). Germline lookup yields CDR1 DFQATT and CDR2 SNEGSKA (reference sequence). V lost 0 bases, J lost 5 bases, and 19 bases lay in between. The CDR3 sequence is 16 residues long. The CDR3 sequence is CSARDRMQGLTYGYTF. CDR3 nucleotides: TGCAGTGCTAGAGATAGGATGCAGGGCCTTACTTATGGCTACACCTTC.

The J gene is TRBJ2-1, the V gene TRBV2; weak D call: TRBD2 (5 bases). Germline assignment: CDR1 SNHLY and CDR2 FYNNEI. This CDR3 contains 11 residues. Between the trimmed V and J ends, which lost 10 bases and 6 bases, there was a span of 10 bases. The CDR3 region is CANRGRNEQFF. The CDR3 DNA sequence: TGTGCCAACCGGGGTCGCAATGAGCAGTTCTTC.

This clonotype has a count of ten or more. The CDR3 loop is CASSFSLSGSGANVLTF. Written as DNA, the CDR3 is TGTGCCAGCAGTTTCTCTCTTTCCGGGTCTGGGGCCAACGTCCTGACTTTC. The genes are TRBV28 and TRBJ2-6; D unresolved. This CDR3 has 17 residues. With 3 bases removed from V and 1 base from J, the gap between germline ends came to 13 bases. Germline V gene data show CDR1 as MDHEN and CDR2 as SYDVKM.

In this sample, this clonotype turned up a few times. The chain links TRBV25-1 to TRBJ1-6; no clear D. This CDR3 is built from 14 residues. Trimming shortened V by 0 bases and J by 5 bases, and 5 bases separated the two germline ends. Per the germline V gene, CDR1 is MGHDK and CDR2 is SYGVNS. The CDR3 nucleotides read TGTGCCAGCAGTGAATACTCAGATAATTCACCCCTCCACTTT. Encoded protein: CASSEYSDNSPLHF.